These 3 T cell receptor beta chains share one sample of origin, sequenced in a study of blood T cell repertoires in COVID-19. Measured with immunoSEQ multiplex PCR; TCRdb has only the in-frame clones, and not every one. The sample has over 200,000 clones; roughly four fifths are singletons. Sequenced: peripheral blood. The receptors were sampled from a woman between 35 and 50 years old with acute or convalescent COVID-19.

The rearrangement joins TRBV6-6 to TRBJ1-4; the D is unclear. Between the trimmed V and J ends, which lost 6 bases and 4 bases, there was a span of 15 bases. Germline CDR1 and CDR2: MNHNY and SVGAGI (reference sequence). The CDR3 length is 15 residues. The CDR3: CASRTVAFGNEKLFF. CDR3 DNA sequence: TGTGCCAGCAGAACAGTGGCGTTCGGTAATGAAAAACTGTTTTTT.

J is TRBJ2-1 and V is TRBV9; a weak D match, TRBD2 (7 bases). This CDR3 has 15 amino acids. Germline CDR1 SGDLS, CDR2 YYNGEE. Trimming took off 0 bases at V and 2 bases at J, with 9 bases between the two ends. The DNA for the CDR3 is TGTGCCAGCAGCGTAGGGGGGGGCCCCTACAATGAGCAGTTCTTC. Residues: CASSVGGGPYNEQFF. The variable domain in full, with the rest retrieved from reference TRBV9 and TRBJ2-1, is DSGVTQTPKHLITATGQRVTLRCSPRSGDLSVYWYQQSLDQGLQFLIQYYNGEERAKGNILERFSAQQFPDLHSELNLSSLELGDSALYFCASSVGGGPYNEQFFGPGTRLTVL.

The chain's CDR3 is CASSKSGASGATNTGELFF. The CDR3 nucleotides are TGCGCCAGCAGCAAAAGTGGTGCTAGCGGGGCAACGAACACCGGGGAGCTGTTTTTT. This sequence joins TRBV4-1 and TRBJ2-2; 9 nucleotides line up with TRBD2. The germline V gene encodes CDR1 MGHRA and CDR2 YSYEKL. With 5 bases clipped from V and 0 bases from J, the junction kept 13 bases outside the gene matches. CDR3 length: 19 residues.